The clone carrying this T cell receptor (beta chain) was seen ten or more times. Antigen unknown. This sample is part of a study of T cells in Graves' hyperthyroidism and ophthalmopathy. Study-level findings and limits: Within blood appeared most thyroid clonotypes that had expanded above 0.001.

Amplification of TCR beta CDR3 regions used RNA as the template. Initially, a first-round RT-PCR of the TCR CDR3 employed the HTBI primer set. TCRdb re-analysed the multiplex PCR reads in MiXCR, keeping a single row per CDR3 protein. The table has 550,000 to 600,000 distinct CDR3 sequences, roughly a sixth seen once. Trimming at V came to 4 bases and at J to 4 bases, leaving 9 bases not matched to a gene. Germline CDR1 SQVTM, CDR2 ANQGSEA. CDR3 length equals 16 residues. The chain uses TRBV29-1 and TRBJ2-1; 11 bases are shared with TRBD2. The source of this sequence is a woman younger than 35 with Graves' hyperthyroidism. Sequencing input: blood. CDR3 sequence: CSVGDLAGGRYNEQFF. CDR3 bases: TGCAGCGTTGGGGACCTAGCGGGAGGAAGGTACAATGAGCAGTTCTTC.